The 30 T cell receptor beta chains in this list originate from one sample, sequenced in a study of blood T cell repertoires in COVID-19. The table came from immunoSEQ multiplex PCR; TCRdb's copy has only in-frame clones and leaves some out. The sample carries roughly 230,000 clones, about 80% recorded once. Sequenced material: peripheral blood. These receptor sequences come from a woman between 45 and 60 years old with acute or convalescent COVID-19.

This chain links TRBV27 with TRBJ1-4, with no clear D. The CDR3 runs 15 residues. Germline assignment: CDR1 MNHEY and CDR2 SMNVEV (reference sequence). The V end lost 4 bases, the J end lost 0 bases, and 9 bases lay between the germline ends. The CDR3 loop reads CASSSTGATNEKLFF. The CDR3 DNA sequence: TGTGCCAGCAGTTCGACTGGTGCAACTAATGAAAAACTGTTTTTT.

The chain couples TRBV28 to TRBJ2-7; 8 positions match TRBD2. The germline gives CDR1 MDHEN, CDR2 SYDVKM. Germline trimming cut 1 base from V and 3 bases from J; bases unmatched to any gene: 5. This CDR3 contains 15 residues. The CDR3 protein is CASSLSGGTFYEQYF. The CDR3 DNA sequence: TGTGCCAGCAGTTTATCGGGGGGGACGTTCTACGAGCAGTACTTC.

The gene calls are TRBV5-6 and TRBJ2-1; 10 bases are shared with TRBD2. V lost 0 bases to trimming and J lost 4 bases; unmatched junction nucleotides: 13. CDR1 is SGHDT and CDR2 is YYEEEE in the germline V gene. The CDR3 spans 19 residues. The CDR3 here is CASSLVQGLLGLAYNEQFF. The CDR3 nucleotides are TGTGCCAGCAGCTTGGTTCAGGGGTTGTTGGGACTAGCGTACAATGAGCAGTTCTTC.

The chain recombines TRBV6-2 or TRBV6-3 with TRBJ2-4; D possibly corresponds to TRBD1 (6 bases). CDR1 and CDR2 (germline): MNHEY, SVGEGT. The ends were cut back, 2 bases at V and 0 bases at J, with 11 bases in the middle. This CDR3 is built from 16 residues. In DNA form, the CDR3 reads TGTGCCAGCAGTTACGCAGGGGCCCTAGCCAAAAACATTCAGTACTTC. This translates into CASSYAGALAKNIQYF.

The CDR3 DNA follows: TGTGCCACCAGTGAGCTAGGGGGCTTTGGCTACACCTTC. Translation gives CATSELGGFGYTF. The V gene is TRBV24-1, the J gene TRBJ1-2; 7 nucleotides match TRBD1. The CDR3 loop spans 13 amino acids. V shed 4 bases and J 7 bases; nucleotides not matched to a gene: 5. CDR1 is KGHDR, CDR2 SFDVKD, per germline.

This clone was observed a few times. J is TRBJ1-1 and V is TRBV2; TRBD1 matches at 8 bases. The length of the CDR3 is 13 residues. Germline-derived CDR1 and CDR2 are SNHLY and FYNNEI. V shed 4 bases and J 5 bases; nucleotides not matched to a gene: 3. CDR3 in amino acids: CASSAGGKTEAFF. The CDR3 DNA follows: TGTGCCAGCAGTGCAGGGGGCAAAACTGAAGCTTTCTTT.

This sequence joins TRBV6-5 and TRBJ1-5; 7 nucleotides match TRBD1. With 11 bases clipped from V and 1 base from J, the junction kept 8 bases outside the gene matches. Germline CDR1 is MNHEY and CDR2 is SVGAGI. This CDR3 is 14 amino acids long. The CDR3 DNA is TGTGCCGTCGAACAGGGGTTCAGCAATCAGCCCCAGCATTTT. Protein: CAVEQGFSNQPQHF.

The chain is built from TRBV5-1 and TRBJ2-3; D may be TRBD1 (6 bases). Trimming shortened V by 4 bases and J by 6 bases, and 15 bases separated the two germline ends. Germline values: CDR1 SGHRS, CDR2 YFSETQ. The CDR3 has 14 amino acids. CDR3 in DNA: TGCGCCAGCAGCACTGCGGACAGTTTGGATACGCAGTATTTT. Its protein product is CASSTADSLDTQYF.

CDR3: CASSIKGNEQFF. The CDR3 DNA reads as TGTGCCAGCAGCATTAAGGGGAATGAGCAGTTCTTC. The V and J genes are TRBV11-3 and TRBJ2-1; a weak D match, TRBD1 (5 bases). Trimming took off 5 bases at V and 7 bases at J, with 9 bases between the two ends. CDR1 is SGHNT and CDR2 is YENEEA in the germline V gene. This CDR3 spans 12 amino acids. The variable domain in full, completed from reference TRBV11-3 and TRBJ2-1, reads EAGVVQSPRYKIIEKKQPVAFWCNPISGHNTLYWYLQNLGQGPELLIRYENEEAVDDSQLPKDRFSAERLKGVDSTLKIQPAELGDSAVYLCASSIKGNEQFFGPGTRLTVL.

The chain combines TRBV7-2 with TRBJ1-5, with D perhaps TRBD1 (5 bases). The germline V gene has CDR1 SGHTA and CDR2 FQGNSA. The length of the CDR3 is 16 residues. The V gene lost 0 bases and the J gene lost 1 base, with 10 bases spanning the gap. The chain's CDR3 is CASSLASGLSNQPQHF. The CDR3 nucleotides read TGTGCCAGCAGCTTAGCATCAGGGTTGAGCAATCAGCCCCAGCATTTT.

The chain combines TRBV23-1 with TRBJ1-5, with D unresolved. TRBV23-1 is sorted into the ORF group, with uncertain function. CDR3 length: 17 amino acids. V was shortened by 4 bases and J by 0 bases, with 16 bases between the two germline ends. The chain's CDR3 is CASSPSTGRDSNQPQHF. Written as DNA, the CDR3 is TGCGCCAGCAGTCCCTCAACCGGACGGGATAGCAATCAGCCCCAGCATTTT.

The chain combines TRBV9 with TRBJ1-4, with 7 nucleotides matching TRBD1. CDR3 size: 16 residues. With 2 bases clipped from V and 2 bases from J, the junction kept 6 bases outside the gene matches. Germline V gives CDR1 SGDLS, CDR2 YYNGEE. The CDR3: CASSVRATGTNEKLFF. The CDR3 nucleotides are TGTGCCAGCAGCGTCCGGGCGACAGGGACTAATGAAAAACTGTTTTTT.

The chain is built from TRBV28 and TRBJ2-4; 11 bases agree with TRBD2. CDR3 size: 14 residues. After removal of 5 bases from V and 9 bases from J, the junction contained 6 bases not matched to a gene. Germline CDR1 MDHEN, CDR2 SYDVKM. The chain's CDR3 is CASSGSGRGGIQYF. CDR3 sequence (DNA): TGTGCCAGCAGTGGTAGCGGGAGGGGAGGCATTCAGTACTTC.

The rearrangement joins TRBV14 to TRBJ1-1; D may be TRBD1 (6 bases). CDR1 is SGHDN, CDR2 FVKESK, per germline. The CDR3 has 15 amino acids. The V end was cut by 4 bases, the J end by 0 bases, with 12 bases between. CDR3 protein: CASSRHTGLNTEAFF. The CDR3 DNA reads as TGTGCCAGCAGCCGTCACACAGGGTTGAACACTGAAGCTTTCTTT.

This chain connects TRBV7-9 to TRBJ1-1, with TRBD1 as a possible D gene (5 bases). This CDR3 has 12 amino acids. Germline V gene sequence: CDR1 SEHNR, CDR2 FQNEAQ (reference sequence). Trimming stripped 3 bases from V and 6 bases from J, with 8 bases between. Written as DNA, the CDR3 is TGTGCCAGCAGCTTCAGGGTCTCTGAAGCTTTCTTT. Protein product: CASSFRVSEAFF.

The V call is TRBV2, the J call TRBJ2-7; TRBD2 agrees at 8 bases. V trimming: 4 bases; J trimming: 2 bases; junction bases outside the gene matches: 4. The germline V gene has CDR1 SNHLY and CDR2 FYNNEI. The CDR3 runs 14 residues. CDR3 residues: CASSGGGGPYEQYF. CDR3 DNA: TGTGCCAGCAGTGGAGGCGGGGGGCCCTACGAGCAGTACTTC.

The V and J genes are TRBV9 and TRBJ1-3; D uncertain. The CDR3 is made up of 15 amino acids. Germline loops: CDR1 SGDLS, CDR2 YYNGEE. The V and J ends lost 4 bases and 9 bases respectively, with 20 bases between them. The CDR3 DNA follows: TGTGCCAGCAGCTATCTCACCCGGACTGATTCCACCATATATTTT. It specifies CASSYLTRTDSTIYF.

The V and J genes are TRBV3-1 (or the pseudogene TRBV3-2) and TRBJ2-2; 10 bases match TRBD2. The CDR3 runs 16 residues. V was pared by 4 bases and J by 1 base, with 3 bases of the junction left unmatched. The germline V gene has CDR1 LGHDT and CDR2 YNNKEL (reference sequence). The CDR3 protein is CASSPVAGGNTGELFF. As DNA, the CDR3 is TGTGCCAGCAGCCCAGTAGCGGGAGGGAACACCGGGGAGCTGTTTTTT.

This chain links TRBV6-1 with TRBJ2-5; TRBD2 matches at 7 bases. Losses at the gene ends were 1 base for V and 5 bases for J; bases not matched to a gene: 4. CDR1 MNHNS and CDR2 SASEGT come from the germline V gene. This CDR3 contains 14 residues. CDR3 loop: CASSEGREVETQYF. The CDR3 DNA sequence: TGTGCCAGCAGTGAAGGACGGGAGGTGGAGACCCAGTACTTC.

This chain uses TRBV7-2 with TRBJ2-7; TRBD1 matches at 9 bases. Unmatched junction bases numbered 5, after V lost 0 bases and J lost 5 bases. The CDR3 runs to 15 residues. Germline CDR1 SGHTA, CDR2 FQGNSA. The CDR3 DNA sequence: TGTGCCAGCAGCTTAGCCGGGACAGGGAAACACGAGCAGTACTTC. Its protein product is CASSLAGTGKHEQYF.

The chain links TRBV11-2 to TRBJ2-3; the match to TRBD2 covers 8 bases. The length of the CDR3 is 15 residues. Germline lookup yields CDR1 SGHAT and CDR2 FQNNGV. V lost 0 bases, J lost 7 bases, and 6 bases stayed unmatched. CDR3 sequence reads: CASSLDSGLAYTQYF. The DNA for the CDR3 is TGTGCCAGCAGCTTAGATTCTGGACTAGCTTATACGCAGTATTTT.

The genes are TRBV7-3 and TRBJ2-2; D gene ambiguous. Germline lookup yields CDR1 SGHTA and CDR2 FQGTGA. Deletions cut 4 bases from V and 3 bases from J, with 3 bases between. The length of the CDR3 is 12 residues. The DNA of the CDR3 is TGTGCCAGCAGCTCGGACACCGGGGAGCTGTTTTTT. Its translation is CASSSDTGELFF.

J is TRBJ2-1 and V is TRBV5-1; D might be TRBD2 (6 bases). The V end lost 7 bases, the J end lost 4 bases, and 24 bases lay between the germline ends. CDR1 and CDR2 (germline): SGHRS, YFSETQ. This CDR3 has 17 residues. In DNA form, the CDR3 reads TGCGCCAGCCGCTCAAGCGGCGGGAAAGGAGGATACAATGAGCAGTTCTTC. Translating gives CASRSSGGKGGYNEQFF.

The rearrangement joins TRBV2 to TRBJ2-7; TRBD2 agrees at 8 bases. CDR1 and CDR2 from the germline V gene are SNHLY and FYNNEI. CDR3 length: 14 amino acids. J gave up 6 bases and V 6 bases, and 10 bases lay outside the gene matches. As DNA, the CDR3 is TGTGCCAGCAGCCCCGGGACTAGTATTTTCGAGCAGTACTTC. This sequence encodes CASSPGTSIFEQYF.

The gene calls are TRBV14 and TRBJ2-6, with 13 bases that match TRBD2. The length of the CDR3 is 18 residues. CDR1 is SGHDN, CDR2 FVKESK, per germline. With 1 base clipped from V and 2 bases from J, the junction kept 2 bases outside the gene matches. CDR3 nucleotide sequence: TGTGCCAGCAGCCAAGGACTAGCGGGAGGTCCTGGGGCCAACGTCCTGACTTTC. It encodes CASSQGLAGGPGANVLTF. The variable domain in full, with the rest retrieved from reference TRBV14 and TRBJ2-6, is EAGVTQFPSHSVIEKGQTVTLRCDPISGHDNLYWYRRVMGKEIKFLLHFVKESKQDESGMPNNRFLAERTGGTYSTLKVQPAELEDSGVYFCASSQGLAGGPGANVLTFGAGSRLTVL.

In this sample, this clone turned up once. The J gene is TRBJ2-7, the V gene TRBV2; perhaps TRBD2 as D (7 bases). CDR1 and CDR2 (germline): SNHLY, FYNNEI. The CDR3 is made up of 17 amino acids. The V end was cut by 0 bases, the J end by 2 bases, with 17 bases between. The CDR3 bases are TGTGCCAGCAGTGAAGCCTCGGGGGGCGGTACCCCCTACGAGCAGTACTTC. It codes for CASSEASGGGTPYEQYF.

The rearrangement joins TRBV21-1 to TRBJ2-2; the table's D call, TRBD2, was not checked against the DNA. TRBV21-1 is reported as a pseudogene. The CDR3 extends over 16 amino acids. DNA of the CDR3: TGTGCCAGCAGCAAAGTTAGACTAGCGAACACCGGGGAGCTGTTTTTT. Translating gives CASSKVRLANTGELFF.

This clone has a single count. The chain has TRBV2 and TRBJ2-3; no clear D gene. Germline V gives CDR1 SNHLY, CDR2 FYNNEI. The CDR3 consists of 10 residues. V gave up 5 bases and J gave up 8 bases, with 5 bases separating them. CDR3 DNA: TGTGCCAGCAGTCAATTTACGCAGTATTTT. Protein product: CASSQFTQYF.

The chain is built from TRBV3-1 (or the pseudogene TRBV3-2) and TRBJ2-3, with 7 nucleotides matching TRBD2. After removal of 0 bases from V and 0 bases from J, the junction contained 6 bases not matched to a gene. CDR3 length: 17 residues. The germline CDR1 and CDR2 sequences are LGHDT and YNNKEL (reference sequence). The CDR3 DNA sequence: TGTGCCAGCAGCCAAGACCCAACTAGCGTGAGCACAGATACGCAGTATTTT. Protein sequence: CASSQDPTSVSTDTQYF.

The chain uses TRBV6-6 and TRBJ1-2, with no clear D. The ends were cut back, 2 bases at V and 4 bases at J, with 5 bases in the middle. Germline V gives CDR1 MNHNY, CDR2 SVGAGI (reference sequence). The length of the CDR3 is 12 residues. Here the CDR3 reads CASSYGGYGYTF. The CDR3 region has the DNA TGTGCCAGCAGTTACGGCGGCTATGGCTACACCTTC.